Included here is one T cell receptor beta chain sequence, with context. Clones were read by immunoSEQ multiplex PCR, and TCRdb kept only the in-frame ones, dropping some. The data hold some 200,000 clones, with about nine tenths observed a single time. The CDR3 has 11 amino acids. V was cut by 5 bases and J by 7 bases, with 9 bases left in between. The sample belongs to a study of blood T cell repertoires in COVID-19. The clonotype was recovered from a woman between 18 and 29 years old who had recovered from COVID-19. Input material: PBMCs or T cells enriched from blood (not recorded which). This chain connects TRBV12-3 or TRBV12-4 to TRBJ2-7, with D maybe TRBD2 (6 bases). CDR3 sequence (DNA): TGTGCCAGCAGTATGGGGGGAGAGCAGTACTTC. Amino acid sequence: CASSMGGEQYF.